The present T cell receptor (beta chain) was sequenced within a study of blood T cells in healthy people across ages. Together with a sample-barcoded 5' primer, a J-beta primer mix was included in a second PCR lasting roughly 6 to 12 cycles. TCRdb called the 5' RACE reads again in MiXCR, with one record for every CDR3 protein. The table records around 2 million distinct CDR3 sequences, more than 35% of them present only once. Trimming pared 5 bases from V and 2 bases from J, leaving 18 bases between. CDR1 is DFQATT and CDR2 is SNEGSKA in the germline V gene (reference sequence). The CDR3 sequence is 15 residues long. With each sample, at least 5 micrograms of total RNA were extracted.

This TCR came from a human donor in good health. Sequencing was performed on blood. The chain links TRBV20-1 to TRBJ1-2; D perhaps matches TRBD1 (5 bases). CDR3 protein: CSAGAKYSLNYGYTF. The CDR3 nucleotides read TGCAGTGCTGGGGCCAAATACAGCTTAAACTATGGCTACACCTTC.